These T cell receptor beta chains were read from a single sample in a study of OX40 agonist ivuxolimab in advanced cancers. Libraries were prepared by immunoSEQ multiplex PCR; TCRdb keeps only in-frame clonotypes and omits some of them. The table records tens of thousands of clones, 84% of them present only once. The specimen was CD4+ or CD8+ T cells sorted from blood, collected in a trial of the OX40 agonist ivuxolimab. The source is an adult with an advanced solid tumor such as melanoma, head and neck, liver or kidney cancer. Both conserved end residues are part of each CDR3. Fields, in order: V gene, J gene, clone size, D gene, CDR3 protein, CDR3 DNA. D genes are given only for firm matches. Part of the rows lack a size; the others show once, few, many or a class for expanded clones.

>TRBV5-4|TRBJ2-3|NA|NA
CASSLAGSHPSTDTQYF
TGTGCCAGCAGCTTGGCCGGTAGCCATCCAAGCACAGATACGCAGTATTTT
>TRBV6-5|TRBJ1-5|few|NA
CASRKGGGNQPQHF
TGTGCCAGCCGCAAGGGTGGGGGAAATCAGCCCCAGCATTTT
>TRBV5-5|TRBJ1-1|NA|NA
CASSTEGHDTEAFF
TGTGCCAGCAGCACCGAGGGACATGACACTGAAGCTTTCTTT
>TRBV5-6|TRBJ2-7|NA|NA
CASSLQGSYEQYF
TGTGCCAGCAGCTTGCAGGGGTCCTACGAGCAGTACTTC
>TRBV9|TRBJ1-1|NA|NA
CASSVEGSVTEAFF
TGTGCCAGCAGCGTAGAGGGGAGCGTCACTGAAGCTTTCTTT
>TRBV9|TRBJ1-5|NA|TRBD1
CASSETGQGKEPQHF
TGTGCCAGCAGTGAGACTGGACAGGGAAAGGAGCCCCAGCATTTT
>TRBV5-6|TRBJ2-5|NA|NA
CASSLEEEETQYF
TGTGCCAGCAGCTTGGAAGAGGAAGAGACCCAGTACTTC
>TRBV4-1|TRBJ2-7|few|TRBD1
CASSLRQGDDEQYF
TGCGCCAGCAGCCTTCGACAGGGCGACGACGAGCAGTACTTC
>TRBV7-3|TRBJ2-1|NA|TRBD2
CASSLTGGGRDEQFF
TGTGCCAGCAGCTTAACGGGCGGCGGGAGGGATGAGCAGTTCTTC
>TRBV29-1|TRBJ2-7|once|NA
CSVEGGAGEQYF
TGCAGCGTTGAGGGCGGTGCAGGCGAGCAGTACTTC
>TRBV7-9|TRBJ1-1|NA|NA
CASSPPRSNTEAFF
TGTGCCAGCAGCCCCCCCAGGTCGAACACTGAAGCTTTCTTT
>TRBV11-2|TRBJ1-2|NA|NA
CASSLGRSPLGDGYTF
TGTGCCAGCAGCTTAGGCAGGAGTCCCCTCGGCGATGGCTACACCTTC
>TRBV5-6|TRBJ2-7|NA|NA
CASSLVGLTYEQYF
TGTGCCAGCAGCTTGGTTGGACTGACCTACGAGCAGTACTTC
>TRBV10-2|TRBJ1-1|few|NA
CASSQTENTEAFF
TGCGCCAGCAGTCAGACAGAGAACACTGAAGCTTTCTTT
>TRBV5-1|TRBJ2-7|NA|NA
CASRPPGVNEQYF
TGCGCCAGCAGACCCCCGGGAGTAAACGAGCAGTACTTC
>TRBV15|TRBJ1-5|NA|TRBD1
CATSKSGQGGQPQHF
TGTGCCACCAGCAAATCAGGACAGGGCGGTCAGCCCCAGCATTTT
>TRBV28|TRBJ2-1|NA|NA
CASSLRVANEQFF
TGTGCCAGCAGTTTACGGGTTGCCAATGAGCAGTTCTTC
>TRBV30|TRBJ1-2|once|TRBD1
CAWTRQGPGGYTF
TGTGCCTGGACTAGACAGGGACCAGGGGGTTACACCTTC
>TRBV27|TRBJ2-7|NA|TRBD1
CASSLRVVGGATYEQYF
TGTGCCAGCAGTTTAAGGGTGGTAGGGGGCGCGACCTACGAGCAGTACTTC
>TRBV6-1|TRBJ2-7|NA|NA
CASSEAYLHEQYF
TGTGCCAGCAGTGAAGCCTATCTCCACGAGCAGTACTTC
>TRBV27|TRBJ1-2|NA|NA
CASSGRTLYGYTF
TGTGCCAGCAGCGGACGGACACTCTATGGCTACACCTTC
>TRBV2|TRBJ1-2|NA|NA
CASSGQAYGYTF
TGTGCCAGCAGTGGACAGGCCTATGGCTACACCTTC
>TRBV25-1|TRBJ2-7|NA|NA
CASSDSGRDYEQYF
TGTGCCAGCAGTGACTCAGGGCGGGATTACGAGCAGTACTTC
>TRBV10-3|TRBJ2-1|NA|TRBD2
CAISGTSGLNEQFF
TGTGCCATCAGCGGGACTAGCGGTCTCAATGAGCAGTTCTTC
>TRBV4-1|TRBJ1-3|NA|NA
CASSQATTTGNTIYF
TGCGCCAGCAGCCAAGCTACGACTACAGGAAACACCATATATTTT
>TRBV7-9|TRBJ2-2|NA|TRBD1
CASSPSRTGVRTGELFF
TGTGCCAGCAGCCCAAGCCGGACAGGGGTACGGACCGGGGAGCTGTTTTTT
>TRBV4-3|TRBJ1-6|NA|NA
CASNEGRISNSPLHF
TGCGCCAGCAACGAAGGGCGAATTTCTAATTCACCCCTCCACTTT
>TRBV30|TRBJ2-1|NA|TRBD1
CAWSVWRDRGHNEQFF
TGTGCCTGGAGTGTTTGGAGGGACAGGGGCCACAATGAGCAGTTCTTC
>TRBV11-2|TRBJ2-1|NA|NA
CASSPNSRAGATYNEQFF
TGTGCCAGCAGCCCCAACTCTAGGGCGGGGGCTACCTACAATGAGCAGTTCTTC
>TRBV27|TRBJ2-5|once|NA
CASSFSGNQETQYF
TGTGCCAGCAGTTTTAGCGGTAACCAAGAGACCCAGTACTTC
>TRBV27|TRBJ2-3|NA|NA
CASSFGGEDTQYF
TGTGCCAGCAGTTTTGGCGGGGAAGATACGCAGTATTTT
>TRBV28|TRBJ1-1|few|NA
CASNRGGGTEAFF
TGTGCCAGCAACAGAGGGGGTGGCACTGAAGCTTTCTTT
>TRBV13|TRBJ2-2|NA|TRBD1
CASSLRDREAGELFF
TGTGCCAGCAGCCTTCGGGACAGGGAGGCCGGGGAGCTGTTTTTT
>TRBV30|TRBJ2-2|once|NA
CACMYTGELFF
TGTGCCTGTATGTACACCGGGGAGCTGTTTTTT
>TRBV28|TRBJ2-7|NA|NA
CASGGSYEQYF
TGTGCCAGCGGAGGGTCCTACGAGCAGTACTTC
>TRBV9|TRBJ1-1|NA|NA
CASSVDGGFTEAFF
TGTGCCAGCAGCGTAGATGGGGGATTTACTGAAGCTTTCTTT
>TRBV9|TRBJ2-3|NA|TRBD1
CASSEAYRGNTQYF
TGTGCCAGCAGCGAGGCTTACAGGGGGAATACGCAGTATTTT
>TRBV7-9|TRBJ2-5|NA|NA
CASSLAGLRETQYF
TGTGCCAGCAGCTTAGCGGGACTGCGAGAGACCCAGTACTTC
>TRBV9|TRBJ2-3|NA|NA
CASQSGFTDTQYF
TGTGCCAGTCAGTCAGGGTTCACAGATACGCAGTATTTT
>TRBV27|TRBJ2-3|NA|NA
CASSLYDVGGKLADTQYF
TGTGCCAGCAGTTTATACGATGTGGGGGGCAAGTTAGCAGATACGCAGTATTTT
>TRBV13|TRBJ2-3|medium-sized|TRBD2
CASSLAGGEGTDTQYF
TGTGCCAGCAGCTTAGCGGGAGGGGAGGGCACAGATACGCAGTATTTT